The next 32 T cell receptor beta chains were all read from a single sample in a study of shared clonotypes between healthy human individuals. Profiled with immunoSEQ multiplex PCR; TCRdb holds only in-frame clones, not every one. The sample has over 950,000 clones; approximately 80% are singletons. Material for sequencing was memory CD4+ T cells from PBMCs. Subset meaning: CD45RA-negative fraction. Source of these receptors: a young man in good health. Some clones in this sample may be carry-over from other donors' samples.

The chain has TRBV5-4 and TRBJ2-7; D is unclear. The germline V gene encodes CDR1 SGHNT and CDR2 YYREEE (reference sequence). Trimming pared 0 bases from V and 7 bases from J, leaving 11 bases between. CDR3 length equals 13 residues. The CDR3 DNA sequence: TGTGCCAGCAGCTTGGACCTAGATAGAGAGCAGTACTTC. Its protein product is CASSLDLDREQYF.

V gene TRBV20-1 combines with J gene TRBJ2-7; no firm D call. The CDR3 loop spans 11 amino acids. From germline, CDR1 is DFQATT and CDR2 SNEGSKA (reference sequence). Trimming left V 3 bases short and J 6 bases short, with 9 bases between. Here the CDR3 reads CSASVLAEQYF. DNA of the CDR3: TGCAGTGCTAGTGTACTTGCCGAGCAGTACTTC.

This clone came up once. V is TRBV19 and J is TRBJ2-2, with TRBD1 as a possible D gene (5 bases). V lost 7 bases and J 1 base, leaving 13 bases between the germline ends. In germline, CDR1 is LNHDA, CDR2 SQIVND (reference sequence). The CDR3 is made up of 15 amino acids. The CDR3 sequence is CASKFGHQNTGELFF. Here the CDR3 DNA reads TGTGCCAGTAAATTCGGACATCAGAACACCGGGGAGCTGTTTTTT.

This sequence joins TRBV29-1 and TRBJ2-6, with D perhaps matching TRBD1 (6 bases). From germline, CDR1 is SQVTM and CDR2 ANQGSEA. This CDR3 is built from 15 residues. The V end lost 4 bases, the J end lost 0 bases, and 10 bases lay between the germline ends. The CDR3 region is CSVAQGSSGANVLTF. DNA of the CDR3: TGCAGCGTTGCCCAGGGGAGCTCTGGGGCCAACGTCCTGACTTTC.

V usage is TRBV28 and J usage is TRBJ2-3; TRBD2 matches 8 bases. The CDR3 has 21 amino acids. The junction had 20 bases not matched to a gene; V was cut back by 3 bases and J by 0 bases. The germline V gene encodes CDR1 MDHEN and CDR2 SYDVKM. CDR3 in DNA: TGTGCCAGCAGTTTTTGGAGCGGGAGATTGGGGGTGCGCGATAGCACAGATACGCAGTATTTT. Protein sequence: CASSFWSGRLGVRDSTDTQYF. The full variable domain, with the rest looked up from reference TRBV28 and TRBJ2-3, is DVKVTQSSRYLVKRTGEKVFLECVQDMDHENMFWYRQDPGLGLRLIYFSYDVKMKEKGDIPEGYSVSREKKERFSLILESASTNQTSMYLCASSFWSGRLGVRDSTDTQYFGPGTRLTVL.

V gene TRBV28 combines with J gene TRBJ1-4, with D unresolved. CDR3 size: 15 residues. From germline, CDR1 is MDHEN and CDR2 SYDVKM. Trimming cost V 3 bases and J 4 bases, with 12 bases left between them. The DNA for the CDR3 is TGTGCCAGCAGTTTGCCAGCGGCTAATAATGAAAAACTGTTTTTT. It translates to CASSLPAANNEKLFF. Full variable domain (outside the CDR3, taken from reference TRBV28 and TRBJ1-4): DVKVTQSSRYLVKRTGEKVFLECVQDMDHENMFWYRQDPGLGLRLIYFSYDVKMKEKGDIPEGYSVSREKKERFSLILESASTNQTSMYLCASSLPAANNEKLFFGSGTQLSVL.

V and J are TRBV29-1 and TRBJ1-1, with unresolved D. Trimming pared 2 bases from V and 13 bases from J, leaving 14 bases between. This CDR3 is 11 amino acids long. Germline lookup yields CDR1 SQVTM and CDR2 ANQGSEA. In nucleotides, the CDR3 is TGCAGCGTTGAAAAAGGGCCTGGAAGTTTCTTT. This translates into CSVEKGPGSFF.

This rearrangement joins TRBV4-2 to TRBJ2-3; D is unclear. Per the germline V gene, CDR1 is LGHNA and CDR2 is YNFKEQ. The CDR3 length is 16 residues. The V end lost 0 bases, the J end lost 1 base, and 11 bases lay between the germline ends. This CDR3 reads CASSQDPRAGTDTQYF. CDR3 DNA sequence: TGTGCCAGCAGCCAAGATCCACGCGCGGGCACAGATACGCAGTATTTT.

V and J are TRBV6-5 and TRBJ2-7; 11 nucleotides match TRBD2. The CDR3 extends over 13 amino acids. The germline gives CDR1 MNHEY, CDR2 SVGAGI. After removal of 7 bases from V and 8 bases from J, the junction contained 7 bases not matched to a gene. The CDR3 region is CASKGTSGQKQYF. CDR3 sequence (DNA): TGTGCCAGCAAAGGGACTAGCGGCCAGAAGCAGTACTTC.

This rearrangement joins TRBV5-1 to TRBJ2-3, with D hard to call. Trimming removed 6 bases from V and 2 bases from J, with 10 bases in between. CDR1 SGHRS and CDR2 YFSETQ come from the germline V gene. The CDR3 is 13 amino acids. Written as DNA, the CDR3 is TGCGCCAGCAAGGGCACGAACACAGATACGCAGTATTTT. The encoded protein is CASKGTNTDTQYF.

The rearrangement joins TRBV4-1 to TRBJ2-5, with D possibly matching TRBD1 (6 bases). Germline V CDR1 and CDR2: MGHRA, YSYEKL. This CDR3 region has 14 residues. The V gene lost 3 bases and the J gene lost 1 base, with 9 bases spanning the gap. For the CDR3, the DNA is TGCGCCAGCAGCCAGGGACAACTCCAAGAGACCCAGTACTTC. This sequence encodes CASSQGQLQETQYF.

The V gene is TRBV20-1, the J gene TRBJ1-1; TRBD1 aligns across 8 bases. Germline V lookup: CDR1 DFQATT, CDR2 SNEGSKA (reference sequence). J lost 7 bases, V lost 5 bases, and 3 bases had no gene match. The CDR3 runs to 11 residues. CDR3 amino acids: CSAGGQVEAFF. Here the CDR3 DNA reads TGCAGTGCTGGGGGACAGGTTGAAGCTTTCTTT.

The J gene is TRBJ2-3, the V gene TRBV4-2; D may match TRBD1 or TRBD2 (5 bases each). Trimming took 0 bases from V and 14 from J, leaving 12 bases between them. CDR3 length equals 12 residues. Germline V gene lookup returns CDR1 LGHNA and CDR2 YNFKEQ. CDR3 region: CASSQDGGSGYF. DNA of the CDR3: TGTGCCAGCAGCCAAGATGGGGGAAGCGGGTATTTT.

As to this clone: This same CDR3 is encoded by further DNA sequences in the sample. This rearrangement joins TRBV30 to TRBJ2-2, with D unclear. The CDR3 loop spans 13 amino acids. Germline CDR1 and CDR2: GTSNPN and SVGIG (reference sequence). Trimming took off 1 base at V and 4 bases at J, with 7 bases between the two ends. The CDR3: CAWSDGGTGELFF. DNA of the CDR3: TGTGCCTGGAGTGACGGCGGCACCGGGGAGCTGTTTTTT.

This clone is a singleton in its sample. The V gene is TRBV9, the J gene TRBJ2-3; 12 bases are a match to TRBD1. CDR3 length: 18 residues. CDR1 is SGDLS, CDR2 YYNGEE, per germline. Trimming took 4 bases from V and 3 from J; bases not matched to a gene: 12. The CDR3 DNA sequence: TGTGCCAGCAGCCACCGGGACAGGGGGCCCGGTTTGACAGATACGCAGTATTTT. It encodes CASSHRDRGPGLTDTQYF.

The chain has TRBV6-1 and TRBJ2-1, with 11 bases that match TRBD2. CDR3 length: 15 residues. Trimming at V came to 6 bases and at J to 12 bases, leaving 13 bases not matched to a gene. The germline CDR1 and CDR2 sequences are MNHNS and SASEGT. The CDR3 region is CASSATSGEFEGQFF. Written as DNA, the CDR3 is TGTGCCAGCAGCGCGACTAGCGGGGAATTCGAGGGGCAGTTCTTC.

The rearrangement links TRBV11-3 to TRBJ2-2; D tentatively fits TRBD1 or TRBD2 (5 bases each). Germline loops: CDR1 SGHNT, CDR2 YENEEA. This CDR3 region has 15 residues. Trimming removed 0 bases at V and 6 bases at J, with 11 bases between. The CDR3 loop is CASSLDQRGAGELFF. CDR3 nucleotide sequence: TGTGCCAGCAGCTTAGATCAGAGGGGAGCCGGGGAGCTGTTTTTT.

Turning to this clone: This may be a read error, as it is one base from a much larger clone. Other DNA sequences in this specimen translate into the identical CDR3. The V gene is TRBV9, the J gene TRBJ2-5; 8 nucleotides line up with TRBD2. V dropped 2 bases and J dropped 1; count of bases not matched to a gene: 16. The CDR3 sequence is 19 residues long. Per the germline V gene, CDR1 is SGDLS and CDR2 is YYNGEE. The CDR3 DNA reads TGTGCCAGCAGCGTGGATGGGAGGAGGGCTAGCGGGTCCCAAGAGACCCAGTACTTC. Residues: CASSVDGRRASGSQETQYF.

This clone was counted only a few times. V gene TRBV27 combines with J gene TRBJ2-3; 7 bases align to TRBD1. Germline V gives CDR1 MNHEY, CDR2 SMNVEV (reference sequence). V gave up 5 bases and J gave up 0 bases; unmatched junction bases: 8. This CDR3 is built from 16 residues. The CDR3 reads CASSPRDSSSTDTQYF. As DNA, the CDR3 is TGTGCCAGCAGTCCTAGGGACAGTTCTAGCACAGATACGCAGTATTTT.

The chain joins TRBV6-6 to TRBJ1-1, with D unresolved. The CDR3 runs 12 residues. CDR1 is MNHNY and CDR2 is SVGAGI in the germline V gene (reference sequence). The ends were cut back, 6 bases at V and 3 bases at J, with 8 bases in the middle. CDR3 sequence (DNA): TGTGCCAGCAGCTCCTGGGACACTGAAGCTTTCTTT. Translated, it gives CASSSWDTEAFF.

The table lists this clone with a count of one. This chain joins TRBV9 and TRBJ2-2; TRBD2 might be the D (5 bases). This CDR3 comprises 16 residues. CDR1 is SGDLS and CDR2 is YYNGEE in the germline V gene. With 0 bases removed from V and 3 bases from J, the gap between germline ends came to 12 bases. The CDR3 DNA is TGTGCCAGCAGCGTAGGAGGGAGAAGAGACACCGGGGAGCTGTTTTTT. Amino acid sequence: CASSVGGRRDTGELFF. The whole variable domain, filled in from reference TRBV9 and TRBJ2-2, reads DSGVTQTPKHLITATGQRVTLRCSPRSGDLSVYWYQQSLDQGLQFLIQYYNGEERAKGNILERFSAQQFPDLHSELNLSSLELGDSALYFCASSVGGRRDTGELFFGEGSRLTVL.

The chain joins TRBV28 to TRBJ1-5, with TRBD1 matching 11 bases. Germline assignment: CDR1 MDHEN and CDR2 SYDVKM. The CDR3 is 17 residues long. Germline trimming cut 6 bases from V and 1 base from J; bases unmatched to any gene: 8. The CDR3 DNA follows: TGTGCCAGCAGACCCGGGACAGGGGGTACGAGCAATCAGCCCCAGCATTTT. The encoded protein is CASRPGTGGTSNQPQHF.

The rearrangement uses TRBV7-9 and TRBJ2-7; 8 bases are a match to TRBD1. Germline lookup yields CDR1 SEHNR and CDR2 FQNEAQ (reference sequence). The J segment lost 0 bases and the V segment lost 5 bases, leaving 6 bases of the junction unmatched. The CDR3 is made up of 15 amino acids. The CDR3 region has the DNA TGTGCCAGCAGCCAATCGACAGGGGCCTCCTACGAGCAGTACTTC. Protein product: CASSQSTGASYEQYF.

The chain carries TRBV7-9 and TRBJ1-5; 12 nucleotides align to TRBD1. The ends lost 5 bases at V and 5 bases at J; junction bases unmatched: 7. The CDR3 contains 16 residues. Germline CDR1 reads SEHNR; CDR2 reads FQNEAQ (reference sequence). DNA for the CDR3: TGTGCCAGCAGCGCGACCGGGACAGGGGGCCATCAGCCCCAGCATTTT. It codes for CASSATGTGGHQPQHF.

The chain is built from TRBV5-1 and TRBJ2-7, with TRBD2 matching over 10 bases. Trimming took 2 bases from V and 5 from J; bases not matched to a gene: 4. This CDR3 is 14 amino acids long. Per germline, CDR1 SGHRS and CDR2 YFSETQ. Here the CDR3 DNA reads TGCGCCAGCAGCTTCGGACTAGCGGTCGACGAGCAGTACTTC. This gives the protein CASSFGLAVDEQYF.

The CDR3 DNA sequence: TGTGCCAGCAGCACCGGGACAGCCCTCTACGAGCAGTACTTC. This codes for CASSTGTALYEQYF. The rearrangement links TRBV9 to TRBJ2-7; 7 bases match TRBD1. The germline V gene has CDR1 SGDLS and CDR2 YYNGEE. Trimming at V came to 4 bases and at J to 3 bases, leaving 7 bases not matched to a gene. There are 14 residues in the CDR3.

The chain recombines TRBV5-1 with TRBJ2-7, with 11 positions matching TRBD2. The CDR3 is 15 amino acids. Looked up from germline, CDR1 is SGHRS and CDR2 is YFSETQ. V lost 4 bases and J lost 7; bases outside the gene matches: 10. The CDR3 loop reads CASSPGLADRGEQYF. For the CDR3, the DNA is TGCGCCAGCAGCCCGGGACTAGCGGACCGCGGGGAGCAGTACTTC.

This clone was detected only a few times. This chain links TRBV5-1 with TRBJ1-1; 7 positions agree with TRBD1. The CDR3 covers 14 residues. The ends lost 3 bases at V and 0 bases at J; junction bases unmatched: 2. Germline-derived CDR1 and CDR2 are SGHRS and YFSETQ. The CDR3, as DNA: TGCGCCAGCAGCTCGGGACAGATGAACACTGAAGCTTTCTTT. As protein: CASSSGQMNTEAFF.

The CDR3 bases are TGTGCCAGCGGGACAGTATTAGCCAAAAACATTCAGTACTTC. Translating gives CASGTVLAKNIQYF. V is TRBV7-2 and J is TRBJ2-4; TRBD1 matches 7 bases. The germline V gene encodes CDR1 SGHTA and CDR2 FQGNSA. V was clipped by 8 bases and J by 0 bases; unmatched bases: 4. The CDR3 extends over 14 amino acids.

The chain recombines TRBV5-1 with TRBJ2-3; D gene uncertain. The V and J ends lost 0 bases and 1 base respectively, with 9 bases between them. The germline V gene encodes CDR1 SGHRS and CDR2 YFSETQ. CDR3 length: 15 residues. CDR3 DNA sequence: TGCGCCAGCAGCTTGGTCAGGCTCGGCACAGATACGCAGTATTTT. Its protein is CASSLVRLGTDTQYF.

The J gene is TRBJ2-1, the V gene TRBV5-1; 9 bases are a match to TRBD2. With 2 bases clipped from V and 7 bases from J, the junction kept 7 bases outside the gene matches. This CDR3 spans 15 amino acids. Germline V lookup: CDR1 SGHRS, CDR2 YFSETQ. CDR3 DNA sequence: TGCGCCAGCAGCTTCGGACTAGCGATTGAGAATGAGCAGTTCTTC. This codes for CASSFGLAIENEQFF.

The V and J genes are TRBV10-3 and TRBJ1-2; D perhaps matches TRBD1 (5 bases). Germline assignment: CDR1 ENHRY and CDR2 SYGVKD. This CDR3 has 14 residues. V was clipped by 0 bases and J by 6 bases, with 11 bases between them. Here the CDR3 DNA reads TGTGCCATCAGTGAGTCGGTGGGGGGTAATGGCTACACCTTC. It encodes CAISESVGGNGYTF.